The clone carrying this T cell receptor beta chain occurred a few times. Its antigen is as yet unknown. Carrying unique molecular identifiers, the cDNA also gained a universal primer site through template switching. A single record per CDR3 protein comes from TCRdb applying MiXCR to the 5' RACE reads. The table has a few hundred thousand distinct CDR3 sequences, 9% seen once. The data derive from a study of identical twins. Findings of the study overall: Insertion counts were lower in abundant cord blood beta clonotypes, a trend that memory repertoires did not show.

CDR1 is WSHSY and CDR2 is SAAADI in the germline V gene. The CDR3 runs 12 residues. The V and J ends lost 3 bases and 8 bases respectively, with 9 bases between them. The sequence was collected from a woman aged 50 to 60 in good health. The sample was naive T cells sorted from blood. The genes are TRBV10-2 and TRBJ2-3; D unclear. CDR3 sequence reads: CASSDPPGTQYF. CDR3 coding DNA: TGCGCCAGCAGTGACCCTCCTGGTACGCAGTATTTT.